This TCR beta chain stems from a study of blood T cell repertoires in COVID-19. Whole-study context: The United States, Italy and Spain supplied acute and convalescent COVID-19 samples. T cells, B-cell-depleted T cells, or PBMCs provided the cDNA or gDNA that served as material.

In the source study's methods: Reference gene primer amplification in the assay estimated nucleated cell counts. Some clones are missing from TCRdb's copy, which holds only in-frame ones; the method was immunoSEQ multiplex PCR. That table gives V, J and clone size, and the DNA gave D and trimming. The data hold under 200,000 clones, with roughly 90% observed a single time. The V gene's germline CDR1 is SGHNT and CDR2 YYREEE (reference sequence). V trimming: 2 bases; J trimming: 2 bases; junction bases outside the gene matches: 8. The CDR3 runs to 16 residues. The rearrangement joins TRBV5-4 to TRBJ2-7, with 9 bases matching TRBD1. This TCR came from an older woman who had recovered from COVID-19. The sequencing sample was made of peripheral blood. The CDR3 nucleotides are TGTGCCAGCAGCTTTTCCGGGACAGGGATTCCCTACGAGCAGTACTTC. It yields the protein CASSFSGTGIPYEQYF.